Detailed here is one T cell receptor (beta chain). Germline V gives CDR1 SGHDN, CDR2 FVKESK. The CDR3 runs to 15 residues. Unmatched junction bases numbered 6, after V lost 1 base and J lost 4 bases. Measured with immunoSEQ multiplex PCR; TCRdb has only the in-frame clones, and not every one. This sample carries 35,000 to 55,000 clones, 85% to 95% of them seen once, and the ten largest clones take roughly 0.5%. These data are taken from a study of T cell changes during pregnancy in multiple sclerosis. The J gene is TRBJ2-7, the V gene TRBV14, with 8 nucleotides matching TRBD1. The sample in question was CD4+ T cells from peripheral blood mononuclear cells, obtained in the third trimester of pregnancy. The source is a female donor with multiple sclerosis, enrolled in a pregnancy study. This chain's CDR3 is CASSQVQTGGYEQYF. The DNA for the CDR3 is TGTGCCAGCAGCCAAGTGCAAACAGGGGGGTACGAGCAGTACTTC.